This T cell receptor (beta chain) was profiled in a study of Graves' ophthalmopathy and Graves' hyperthyroidism. General study points: Blood also held most thyroid clonotypes expanded above 0.001 frequency.

Amplification from RNA transcripts yielded the TCR beta CDR3 regions. The authors performed first-round RT-PCR with HTBI primers and then a second-round multiplex PCR. Each CDR3 protein gets one entry after TCRdb re-called the multiplex PCR reads with MiXCR. The table has hundreds of thousands of distinct CDR3 sequences, around 21% seen once. Ten or more counts support this clonotype. The antigen is unknown. Among the exclusions were patients with other autoimmune diseases, uncontrolled infections, pregnancy or lactation. The diagnosis was founded upon clinical symptoms, serum thyroxine, TRAb, thyroid ultrasound and orbital computed tomography. CDR1 and CDR2 (germline): SGHTA, FQGTGA. The CDR3 covers 15 residues. V was clipped by 5 bases and J by 0 bases, with 8 bases between them.

This TCR came from a woman aged 18-29 years with stable Graves' hyperthyroidism. The sample was peripheral blood. The gene calls are TRBV7-3 and TRBJ2-6, with D unresolved. CDR3 sequence reads: CASSAMSSGANVLTF. In DNA form, the CDR3 reads TGTGCCAGCAGCGCAATGAGCTCTGGGGCCAACGTCCTGACTTTC.